This TCR beta chain stems from a study of blood T cell repertoires in COVID-19. Across the whole study: Acute and convalescent COVID-19 specimens originated in the United States, Italy and Spain.

The CDR3 runs 20 residues. Trimming took 2 bases from V and 0 from J; bases not matched to a gene: 9. Germline CDR1 reads PRHDT; CDR2 reads FYEKMQ (reference sequence). Method: immunoSEQ multiplex PCR; TCRdb's copy keeps in-frame clones and lacks some. The sample has around 210,000 clones, roughly nine tenths seen once. Sequencing was done on a sample of peripheral blood. The TCR originated in an older woman with acute or convalescent COVID-19. The chain combines TRBV13 with TRBJ2-3; 15 bases match TRBD2. The CDR3, as DNA: TGTGCCAGCAGCTTATACCAACGGACTAGCGGGAGGGCTAGCACAGATACGCAGTATTTT. As protein: CASSLYQRTSGRASTDTQYF.